The 24 T cell receptor beta chains given below trace back to one sample, sequenced in a study of T cell repertoires in cytomegalovirus infection. TCRdb called the reads again in MiXCR, with one record for every CDR3 protein. This sample carries fewer than 300,000 distinct CDR3 sequences, about a quarter of them seen once, and the ten largest clones take about 15%. Sequencing was done on a sample of PBMCs. Every receptor here comes from a human donor in good health (CMV status not recorded). Some clones in this sample may be carry-over from other donors' samples.

CDR3 loop: CSARPSGPDSPLHF. The CDR3 DNA sequence: TGCAGTGCTAGGCCTTCGGGTCCTGATTCACCCCTCCACTTT. The V call is TRBV20-1, the J call TRBJ1-6; unclear D gene. The CDR3 covers 14 residues. The germline gives CDR1 DFQATT, CDR2 SNEGSKA (reference sequence). Trimming cost V 3 bases and J 8 bases, with 14 bases left between them.

This clonotype was detected only a few times. V gene TRBV20-1 combines with J gene TRBJ1-2; D not certain. The germline V gene encodes CDR1 DFQATT and CDR2 SNEGSKA (reference sequence). CDR3 length: 16 residues. Trimming removed 0 bases at V and 4 bases at J, with 18 bases between. The chain's CDR3 is CSAREPLRESGYGYTF. CDR3 DNA sequence: TGCAGTGCTAGAGAGCCGCTGAGGGAGAGCGGCTATGGCTACACCTTC.

The chain has TRBV2 and TRBJ2-1; maybe TRBD2 (6 bases). The CDR3 length is 15 residues. V gave up 7 bases and J gave up 0 bases, with 13 bases separating them. CDR1 and CDR2 (germline): SNHLY, FYNNEI. DNA of the CDR3: TGTGCCAGCAATAAGGCGGGGAACTCCTACAATGAGCAGTTCTTC. Translating it yields CASNKAGNSYNEQFF.

The chain is built from TRBV28 and TRBJ1-2, with TRBD1 matching 8 bases. The CDR3 totals 14 residues. Germline V gene data show CDR1 as MDHEN and CDR2 as SYDVKM. J was trimmed by 4 bases and V by 4 bases; bases with no gene match: 5. Written as DNA, the CDR3 is TGTGCCAGCAGTTCCAGGGGGCGCGTCTATGGCTACACCTTC. It encodes CASSSRGRVYGYTF.

This sequence joins TRBV4-1 and TRBJ1-6, with D possibly matching TRBD1 (6 bases). Germline CDR1 and CDR2: MGHRA and YSYEKL. The CDR3 runs to 15 residues. Trimming took 4 bases from V and 7 from J, leaving 14 bases between them. The CDR3 region has the DNA TGCGCCAGCAGCCGAGTGGACAGCGAGAATTCACCCCTCCACTTT. Encoded protein: CASSRVDSENSPLHF.

The chain recombines TRBV10-3 with TRBJ1-2; D remains ambiguous. CDR3 length: 12 amino acids. Trimming cost V 2 bases and J 5 bases, with 6 bases left between them. CDR1 ENHRY and CDR2 SYGVKD come from the germline V gene. Here the CDR3 DNA reads TGTGCCATCAGTGAGACAGCTTATGGCTACACCTTC. It encodes CAISETAYGYTF.

Points on this clonotype: This may stem from a read error, because a much larger clone lies one nucleotide away. This chain joins TRBV7-2 and TRBJ2-7; D ambiguous. CDR1 SGHTA and CDR2 FQGNSA come from the germline V gene. Trimming left V 2 bases short and J 7 bases short, with 12 bases between. CDR3 size: 13 residues. The CDR3 is CASSLHWSREQYF. The CDR3, as DNA: TGTGCCAGCAGCTTACACTGGTCGCGGGAGCAGTACTTC. Complete variable domain (other parts from reference TRBV7-2 and TRBJ2-7): GAGVSQSPSNKVTEKGKDVELRCDPISGHTALYWYRQSLGQGLEFLIYFQGNSAPDKSGLPSDRFSAERTGGSVSTLTIQRTQQEDSAVYLCASSLHWSREQYFGPGTRLTVT.

This clonotype occurred many times. The genes are TRBV7-2 and TRBJ1-3; no clear D. This CDR3 spans 14 amino acids. Germline V gene sequence: CDR1 SGHTA, CDR2 FQGNSA. V was trimmed by 3 bases and J by 0 bases, leaving 6 bases between them. The CDR3 sequence is CASSFGVSGNTIYF. In DNA form, the CDR3 reads TGTGCCAGCAGCTTCGGAGTCTCTGGAAACACCATATATTTT.

This clonotype came up many times. The chain recombines TRBV7-9 with TRBJ2-1; D not resolved. The germline V gene encodes CDR1 SEHNR and CDR2 FQNEAQ (reference sequence). CDR3 length: 13 residues. V was pared by 8 bases and J by 6 bases, with 14 bases between. The CDR3 here is CASGLRPRNEQFF. CDR3 coding DNA: TGTGCCAGCGGGCTACGGCCCCGCAATGAGCAGTTCTTC.

This clonotype was recorded at least ten times. The chain couples TRBV7-2 to TRBJ1-2; 7 bases agree with TRBD1. V trimming: 2 bases; J trimming: 8 bases; junction bases outside the gene matches: 2. The CDR3 length is 12 residues. Germline V lookup: CDR1 SGHTA, CDR2 FQGNSA. CDR3 DNA: TGTGCCAGCAGCTTAACAGGGGACGGCTACACCTTC. Its protein is CASSLTGDGYTF.

V and J are TRBV5-1 and TRBJ2-7; D gene uncertain. The V gene lost 3 bases and the J gene lost 5 bases, with 18 bases spanning the gap. Germline loops: CDR1 SGHRS, CDR2 YFSETQ. The CDR3 consists of 15 residues. The CDR3 loop is CASSSLEGRIDEQYF. DNA for the CDR3: TGCGCCAGCAGCTCTCTCGAAGGACGTATCGACGAGCAGTACTTC.

This clonotype was detected a few times. The chain employs TRBV5-4 and TRBJ2-3, with TRBD2 identical over 7 bases. J gave up 3 bases and V 5 bases, and 9 bases lay outside the gene matches. Germline V lookup: CDR1 SGHNT, CDR2 YYREEE (reference sequence). This CDR3 comprises 15 residues. CDR3: CASSLGGEVTDTQYF. In DNA, the CDR3 is TGTGCCAGCAGTCTGGGGGGGGAAGTAACAGATACGCAGTATTTT.

This clonotype was counted many times. The genes are TRBV28 and TRBJ1-5; possible D gene TRBD1, 6 bases. V was shortened by 3 bases and J by 4 bases, with 7 bases between the two germline ends. Germline CDR1 and CDR2: MDHEN and SYDVKM. CDR3 length equals 13 residues. The CDR3: CASSFQGNQPQHF. The CDR3, as DNA: TGTGCCAGCAGTTTTCAGGGGAATCAGCCCCAGCATTTT.

This clonotype turned up a few times. Being one base from a much bigger clone, this may be a read error. The rearrangement uses TRBV7-2 and TRBJ1-1; 9 bases are a match to TRBD1. This CDR3 spans 15 amino acids. After removal of 4 bases from V and 5 bases from J, the junction contained 8 bases not matched to a gene. The germline V gene has CDR1 SGHTA and CDR2 FQGNSA. The CDR3 DNA follows: TGTGCCAGCAGCTCCACAGGGGGCGGGTGGACTGAAGCTTTCTTT. Its protein product is CASSSTGGGWTEAFF.

This clonotype was seen many times. The V and J genes are TRBV7-2 and TRBJ2-5, with D hard to call. The CDR3 is made up of 13 amino acids. The germline gives CDR1 SGHTA, CDR2 FQGNSA. Trimming shortened V by 5 bases and J by 2 bases, and 9 bases separated the two germline ends. In DNA form, the CDR3 reads TGTGCCAGCAGCCCCGGGCCACAAGAGACCCAGTACTTC. It yields the protein CASSPGPQETQYF.

CDR3 protein: CASRTLAGGNIQYF. As DNA, the CDR3 is TGTGCCAGCAGGACACTAGCGGGGGGAAACATTCAGTACTTC. The chain recombines TRBV6-5 with TRBJ2-4; 12 bases match TRBD2. J gave up 6 bases and V 6 bases, and 3 bases lay outside the gene matches. CDR1 is MNHEY and CDR2 is SVGAGI in the germline V gene. The CDR3 sequence is 14 residues long.

V usage is TRBV6-5 and J usage is TRBJ2-7, with a tentative D call TRBD2 (6 bases). Trimming cost V 0 bases and J 5 bases, with 11 bases left between them. CDR3 size: 14 residues. Germline values: CDR1 MNHEY, CDR2 SVGAGI. CDR3 loop: CASSYSQEGNEQYF. In DNA form, the CDR3 reads TGTGCCAGCAGTTACTCCCAGGAGGGCAACGAGCAGTACTTC.

The chain uses TRBV5-1 and TRBJ2-3; 9 bases are a match to TRBD1. Per germline, CDR1 SGHRS and CDR2 YFSETQ. There are 15 residues in the CDR3. Germline trimming cut 4 bases from V and 6 bases from J; bases unmatched to any gene: 9. The CDR3 DNA reads as TGCGCCAGCAGCGCCACAGGGGGCGCGGGGGATACGCAGTATTTT. Translated: CASSATGGAGDTQYF.

V gene TRBV29-1 combines with J gene TRBJ2-2; D not certain. Trimming cost V 3 bases and J 2 bases, with 4 bases left between them. Germline V gene sequence: CDR1 SQVTM, CDR2 ANQGSEA. This CDR3 has 12 residues. The CDR3 coding sequence is TGCAGCGTTGAGCTAAACACCGGGGAGCTGTTTTTT. Its protein is CSVELNTGELFF.

V and J are TRBV6-5 and TRBJ1-3; TRBD1 aligns across 8 bases. Germline CDR1 MNHEY, CDR2 SVGAGI. The CDR3 loop spans 17 amino acids. V was pared by 6 bases and J by 8 bases, with 18 bases of the junction left unmatched. The CDR3 spells CASRRVIPDRGRDTIYF. CDR3 bases: TGTGCCAGCAGGAGGGTTATTCCAGACAGGGGCAGAGACACCATATATTTT.

This clonotype was seen at least ten times. The chain couples TRBV28 to TRBJ2-3; D may match TRBD1 or TRBD2 (6 bases each). The germline CDR1 and CDR2 sequences are MDHEN and SYDVKM. The length of the CDR3 is 14 residues. Trimming removed 8 bases from V and 4 bases from J, with 16 bases in between. The DNA of the CDR3 is TGTGCCAGCGGAGGGGGGAGGTTGCCAGATACGCAGTATTTT. It yields the protein CASGGGRLPDTQYF.

This clonotype was counted a few times. The chain links TRBV20-1 to TRBJ1-6, with D perhaps TRBD1 (5 bases). Germline V gene sequence: CDR1 DFQATT, CDR2 SNEGSKA (reference sequence). Trimming removed 2 bases at V and 9 bases at J, with 14 bases between. There are 14 residues in the CDR3. DNA of the CDR3: TGCAGTGCTAGACGGGACGGGGAAGGTTCACCCCTCCACTTT. As protein: CSARRDGEGSPLHF.

The chain joins TRBV7-9 to TRBJ1-4; D is possibly TRBD1 (6 bases). The V end was cut by 5 bases, the J end by 8 bases, with 18 bases between. This CDR3 region has 15 residues. CDR1 and CDR2 from the germline V gene are SEHNR and FQNEAQ (reference sequence). DNA of the CDR3: TGTGCCAGCAGCGGGGTTACAGGGCTGGAAGAAAAACTGTTTTTT. Translating it yields CASSGVTGLEEKLFF. The variable domain in full, completed from reference TRBV7-9 and TRBJ1-4, reads DTGVSQNPRHKITKRGQNVTFRCDPISEHNRLYWYRQTLGQGPEFLTYFQNEAQLEKSRLLSDRFSAERPKGSFSTLEIQRTEQGDSAMYLCASSGVTGLEEKLFFGSGTQLSVL.

J is TRBJ2-3 and V is TRBV20-1; TRBD2 aligns across 8 bases. The V gene's germline CDR1 is DFQATT and CDR2 SNEGSKA (reference sequence). This CDR3 region has 15 residues. Trimming cost V 6 bases and J 3 bases; bases outside gene matches: 11. The DNA of the CDR3 is TGCAGTGCCGGAAAACCGAGCGGGGGAACAGATACGCAGTATTTT. Its translation: CSAGKPSGGTDTQYF.